The 4 T cell receptor beta chains below come from one sample, sequenced in a study of T-cell memory formation after mild COVID-19. Via MiXCR, TCRdb re-called the 5' RACE reads, giving one row per CDR3 protein. This table holds fewer than 450,000 distinct CDR3 sequences, roughly 24% found once. The specimen was PBMCs or a T cell subset sorted from them (not recorded which). Source of these receptors: an adult woman who had mild COVID-19 (a few samples of this study predate the infection). Cell type and time point are not known.

This clonotype was detected only a few times. V is TRBV3-1 and J is TRBJ2-3; D perhaps matches TRBD1 (5 bases). Between the trimmed V and J ends, which lost 0 bases and 6 bases, there was a span of 10 bases. Germline assignment: CDR1 LGHDT and CDR2 YNNKEL (reference sequence). The CDR3 runs 14 residues. CDR3: CASSQDRVGDTQYF. CDR3 coding DNA: TGTGCCAGCAGCCAAGACAGGGTTGGGGATACGCAGTATTTT.

In its sample, this clonotype was seen once. The chain couples TRBV6-6 to TRBJ1-2; D uncertain. The germline V and J ends were trimmed by 0 bases and 2 bases, with 7 bases remaining between them. From germline, CDR1 is MNHNY and CDR2 SVGAGI (reference sequence). The CDR3 is 14 amino acids. In DNA form, the CDR3 reads TGTGCCAGCAGTTACTCCATGGACAACTATGGCTACACCTTC. This translates into CASSYSMDNYGYTF.

The chain couples TRBV7-6 to TRBJ1-4; perhaps TRBD1 as D (5 bases). The V and J ends lost 1 base and 1 base respectively, with 7 bases between them. CDR3 length: 15 amino acids. The germline CDR1 and CDR2 sequences are SGHVS and FNYEAQ. The chain's CDR3 is CASSLGGGTNEKLFF. The DNA for the CDR3 is TGTGCCAGCAGCTTAGGGGGCGGAACTAATGAAAAACTGTTTTTT.

The chain joins TRBV9 to TRBJ2-5; 9 bases are a match to TRBD1. Germline values: CDR1 SGDLS, CDR2 YYNGEE. With 0 bases clipped from V and 5 bases from J, the junction kept 5 bases outside the gene matches. The CDR3 is made up of 15 amino acids. The chain's CDR3 is CASSVVGTGLETQYF. The CDR3 coding sequence is TGTGCCAGCAGCGTAGTAGGGACAGGGTTGGAGACCCAGTACTTC.